A single sample is the source of the 20 T cell receptor beta chains below, sequenced in a study of blood T cell repertoires in COVID-19. Repertoires were generated with immunoSEQ multiplex PCR, while TCRdb's copy carries only in-frame clones and drops some. The sample includes fewer than 20,000 clones, around four fifths of them seen just once. Material for sequencing was peripheral blood. The receptors were gathered from a man in his 70s with active or convalescent COVID-19.

V usage is TRBV5-1 and J usage is TRBJ2-1; TRBD1 is a possible D gene (5 bases). The germline V gene has CDR1 SGHRS and CDR2 YFSETQ. The CDR3 is made up of 12 amino acids. The germline V and J ends were trimmed by 1 base and 7 bases, with 6 bases remaining between them. CDR3 residues: CASSLKGNEQFF. DNA for the CDR3: TGCGCCAGCAGCTTGAAGGGGAATGAGCAGTTCTTC. The whole variable domain, filled in from reference TRBV5-1 and TRBJ2-1, reads KAGVTQTPRYLIKTRGQQVTLSCSPISGHRSVSWYQQTPGQGLQFLFEYFSETQRNKGNFPGRFSGRQFSNSRSEMNVSTLELGDSALYLCASSLKGNEQFFGPGTRLTVL.

This clone showed up just once. The chain carries TRBV18 and TRBJ2-7; D possibly corresponds to TRBD1 (5 bases). V was shortened by 6 bases and J by 2 bases, with 14 bases between the two germline ends. The length of the CDR3 is 14 residues. From germline, CDR1 is KGHSH and CDR2 LQKENI. CDR3 region: CASSQYRSPYEQYF. The CDR3 DNA sequence: TGTGCCAGCTCTCAATACAGGAGCCCCTACGAGCAGTACTTC.

The rearrangement joins TRBV18 to TRBJ2-7, with 12 bases lining up with TRBD1. V was clipped by 2 bases and J by 6 bases; unmatched bases: 2. The germline V gene has CDR1 KGHSH and CDR2 LQKENI. The CDR3 has 14 residues. CDR3 sequence reads: CASSPGTGGFEQYF. The CDR3 DNA sequence: TGTGCCAGCTCACCAGGGACAGGGGGCTTCGAGCAGTACTTC.

The chain combines TRBV23-1 with TRBJ1-2, with 9 bases aligning to TRBD1. TRBV23-1 falls under the ORF class, with uncertain function. The V and J ends lost 3 bases and 5 bases, in that order; junction bases with no gene match: 1. The CDR3 runs 13 residues. In nucleotides, the CDR3 is TGCGCCAGCAGTCAGGACAGGGGATATGGCTACACCTTC. Translation: CASSQDRGYGYTF.

The chain couples TRBV30 to TRBJ1-1; 10 bases are a match to TRBD1. Germline values: CDR1 GTSNPN, CDR2 SVGIG (reference sequence). The CDR3 runs to 14 residues. V gave up 0 bases and J gave up 5 bases; unmatched junction bases: 3. CDR3 in amino acids: CAWSVRGQGTEAFF. CDR3 DNA sequence: TGTGCCTGGAGTGTAAGGGGACAGGGGACTGAAGCTTTCTTT.

J is TRBJ2-7 and V is TRBV7-9; tentative D call: TRBD1 (6 bases). The CDR3 consists of 12 residues. CDR1 is SEHNR, CDR2 FQNEAQ, per germline (reference sequence). V lost 5 bases, J lost 2 bases, and 7 bases lay in between. Here the CDR3 DNA reads TGTGCCAGCAGCCGGACAGCCTACGAGCAGTACTTC. Protein sequence: CASSRTAYEQYF.

This rearrangement joins TRBV25-1 to TRBJ1-6; the match to TRBD1 covers 7 bases. Looked up from germline, CDR1 is MGHDK and CDR2 is SYGVNS. J gave up 6 bases and V 3 bases, and 8 bases lay outside the gene matches. The CDR3 runs 16 residues. The CDR3 region is CASSDPRQGFNSPLHF. The CDR3 nucleotides are TGTGCCAGCAGTGACCCGAGACAGGGTTTTAATTCACCCCTCCACTTT.

The chain is built from TRBV18 and TRBJ1-1, with a possible D match to TRBD1 (6 bases). The CDR3 has 14 residues. Germline loops: CDR1 KGHSH, CDR2 LQKENI. V gave up 3 bases and J gave up 1 base, with 9 bases separating them. The CDR3, as DNA: TGTGCCAGCTCACCTTACAGGGAGAACACTGAAGCTTTCTTT. Translated, it gives CASSPYRENTEAFF.

The chain employs TRBV6-5 and TRBJ1-1; D remains ambiguous. CDR1 is MNHEY and CDR2 is SVGAGI in the germline V gene. The CDR3 sequence is 14 residues long. Trimming pared 3 bases from V and 0 bases from J, leaving 8 bases between. As DNA, the CDR3 is TGTGCCAGCAGTTATGGTGCGGTGAACACTGAAGCTTTCTTT. It specifies CASSYGAVNTEAFF.

This clone was recorded a few times. The genes are TRBV29-1 and TRBJ2-1; 7 positions match TRBD2. This CDR3 contains 17 residues. Germline V gives CDR1 SQVTM, CDR2 ANQGSEA. J was trimmed by 0 bases and V by 7 bases; bases with no gene match: 15. CDR3 bases: TGCAGCGCCGAAGGTCGGGCTAGCGGTCCCTCCTACAATGAGCAGTTCTTC. Translating gives CSAEGRASGPSYNEQFF.

The rearrangement links TRBV19 to TRBJ1-2; 9 bases align to TRBD1. The CDR3 totals 14 residues. Germline CDR1 is LNHDA and CDR2 is SQIVND (reference sequence). V dropped 3 bases and J dropped 3; count of bases not matched to a gene: 2. CDR3 bases: TGTGCCAGTAGTATCCGGGACAGGGACTATGGCTACACCTTC. Protein product: CASSIRDRDYGYTF.

The chain combines TRBV6-2 or TRBV6-3 with TRBJ2-1, with 13 bases matching TRBD2. Looked up from germline, CDR1 is MNHEY and CDR2 is SVGEGT. The CDR3 has 16 amino acids. V shed 4 bases and J 6 bases; nucleotides not matched to a gene: 6. CDR3 coding DNA: TGTGCCAGCAGTTCTTGGACTAGCGGGGGCCTCAATGAGCAGTTCTTC. It translates to CASSSWTSGGLNEQFF.

The J gene is TRBJ2-7, the V gene TRBV25-1; D gene ambiguous. Germline CDR1 reads MGHDK; CDR2 reads SYGVNS. CDR3 length: 13 amino acids. V was trimmed by 1 base and J by 4 bases, leaving 8 bases between them. The CDR3 sequence is CASSESGRYEQYF. The CDR3 nucleotides are TGTGCCAGCAGTGAATCAGGAAGGTACGAGCAGTACTTC.

The chain joins TRBV11-2 to TRBJ1-1, with D possibly TRBD1 on 5 matching bases. Germline V CDR1 and CDR2: SGHAT, FQNNGV. Trimming left V 5 bases short and J 4 bases short, with 14 bases between. CDR3 size: 14 residues. CDR3 region: CASSAQGLGTEAFF. Written as DNA, the CDR3 is TGTGCCAGCAGCGCGCAGGGTTTGGGCACTGAAGCTTTCTTT.

The chain uses TRBV7-2 and TRBJ2-3; a weak D match, TRBD2 (6 bases). This CDR3 is built from 15 residues. The V end lost 5 bases, the J end lost 6 bases, and 18 bases lay between the germline ends. CDR1 is SGHTA and CDR2 is FQGNSA in the germline V gene. This CDR3 reads CASSRNAGSLDTQYF. The CDR3 DNA sequence: TGTGCCAGCAGCCGGAACGCGGGAAGTTTGGATACGCAGTATTTT.

The CDR3 sequence is CASSSPAGTDTQYF. CDR3 nucleotides: TGTGCCAGCAGCTCCCCGGCGGGCACAGATACGCAGTATTTT. The chain recombines TRBV9 with TRBJ2-3, with D uncertain. This CDR3 has 14 amino acids. V was trimmed by 4 bases and J by 1 base, leaving 10 bases between them. Germline V gene data show CDR1 as SGDLS and CDR2 as YYNGEE.

This clone was observed a handful of times. J is TRBJ2-7 and V is TRBV2, with 7 bases lining up with TRBD2. This CDR3 is 12 amino acids long. With V trimmed by 6 bases and J by 4 bases, 3 bases remained unmatched. CDR1 is SNHLY, CDR2 FYNNEI, per germline. CDR3 nucleotides: TGTGCCAGCAGGGGTAGCGGGTACGAGCAGTACTTC. Residues: CASRGSGYEQYF.

The chain couples TRBV6-5 to TRBJ1-2, with 7 bases lining up with TRBD1. This CDR3 spans 15 amino acids. V was clipped by 6 bases and J by 7 bases; unmatched bases: 14. Looked up from germline, CDR1 is MNHEY and CDR2 is SVGAGI. The CDR3 coding sequence is TGTGCCAGCAGCCTTCAGGGGGAGTTTTCTTTTGGCTACACCTTC. Its translation: CASSLQGEFSFGYTF.

The rearrangement joins TRBV9 to TRBJ2-6; D possibly corresponds to TRBD2 (6 bases). The CDR3 loop spans 15 amino acids. Germline V gene lookup returns CDR1 SGDLS and CDR2 YYNGEE. Trimming pared 4 bases from V and 2 bases from J, leaving 10 bases between. The CDR3 bases are TGTGCCAGCAGCTCCTCGGGGGCTGGGGCCAACGTCCTGACTTTC. It codes for CASSSSGAGANVLTF.

The chain has TRBV5-1 and TRBJ2-1; TRBD2 matches at 8 bases. V lost 4 bases to trimming and J lost 6 bases; unmatched junction nucleotides: 9. From germline, CDR1 is SGHRS and CDR2 YFSETQ. The CDR3 runs 15 residues. The CDR3: CASSLTGTSSNEQFF. CDR3 DNA sequence: TGCGCCAGCAGCCTCACCGGGACTAGTAGCAATGAGCAGTTCTTC.